This TCR beta chain was sequenced in a study of post-analysis software for immune sequencing data. Across the study: Recorded disease courses covered relapsing-remitting, secondary progressive and progressive-relapsing multiple sclerosis. Some patients had no subtype annotation. Study-level points and caveats: Normalized Chao1 diversity was significantly lower in multiple sclerosis patients than in controls. Samples from a shared batch, those prepared together, strongly co-clustered by F measure. Included in a set of about 5 TRBV segments more frequent in patients than controls were TRBV5-6, TRBV5-1 and TRBV20-1.

The CDR3 covers 16 residues. Losses at the gene ends were 6 bases for V and 4 bases for J; bases not matched to a gene: 8. CDR1 is MNHEY and CDR2 is SMNVEV in the germline V gene (reference sequence). Tagging with unique molecular identifiers was a feature of the TCR beta cDNA libraries. In TCRdb, the PCR reads were re-called with MiXCR into one record per CDR3 protein. The sample shows roughly 570,000 distinct CDR3 sequences, around 36% of them seen only once. In this sample, this clonotype turned up a few times. The antigen is unknown. Input material: blood. The V gene is TRBV27, the J gene TRBJ1-6; 8 bases align to TRBD1. The sequence derives from a girl aged 2-17 years with multiple sclerosis. The CDR3 nucleotides are TGTGCCAGCAGGACCCCACAGGGGGTTTATAATTCACCCCTCCACTTT. It translates to CASRTPQGVYNSPLHF.